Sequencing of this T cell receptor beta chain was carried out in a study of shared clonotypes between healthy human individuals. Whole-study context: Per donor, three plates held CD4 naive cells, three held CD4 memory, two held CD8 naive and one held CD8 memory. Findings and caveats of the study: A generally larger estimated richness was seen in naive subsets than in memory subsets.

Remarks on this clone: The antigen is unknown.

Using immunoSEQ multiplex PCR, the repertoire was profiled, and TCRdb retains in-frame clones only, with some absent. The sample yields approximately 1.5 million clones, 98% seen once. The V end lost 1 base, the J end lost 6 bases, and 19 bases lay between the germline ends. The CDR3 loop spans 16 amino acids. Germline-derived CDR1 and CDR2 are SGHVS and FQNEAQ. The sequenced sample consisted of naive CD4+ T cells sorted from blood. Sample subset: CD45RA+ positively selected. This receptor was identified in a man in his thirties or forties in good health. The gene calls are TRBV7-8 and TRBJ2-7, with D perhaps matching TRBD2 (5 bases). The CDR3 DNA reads TGTGCCAGCAGCTTAGATCCGGTCGAGGGCCGGGGCGAGCAGTACTTC. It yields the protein CASSLDPVEGRGEQYF.